What follows are 5 T cell receptor beta chains derived from one specimen sequenced in a study of vaccination and CD4 T cells after COVID-19. Sequencing of DNA taken from cultured CD4+ T cells relied on the Oncomine TCR Beta short-read assay. TCRdb itself ran the PCR reads through MiXCR, one entry per CDR3 protein. Among about 7,100 distinct CDR3 sequences listed, less than 80% were seen once. Indicated treatment: roughly nine-day PBMC culture with coronavirus spike peptide pools or control peptides (ViraFEST assay). For these receptors, no antigen is known. The sample taken for sequencing was CD4+ T cells from blood, cultured in vitro. Every receptor here comes from a human donor who had recovered from COVID-19.

The chain has TRBV7-2 and TRBJ2-4, with D tentatively TRBD2 (6 bases). The ends were cut back, 6 bases at V and 0 bases at J, with 18 bases in the middle. Germline CDR1 reads SGHTA; CDR2 reads FQGNSA. The CDR3 covers 17 residues. The CDR3 reads CASRLGWGELAKNIQYF. In DNA, the CDR3 is TGTGCCAGCAGGCTGGGGTGGGGGGAATTAGCCAAAAACATTCAGTACTTC.

This clonotype has more than one count but fewer than ten. The chain employs TRBV7-9 and TRBJ1-6; no firm D call. V was trimmed by 3 bases and J by 5 bases, leaving 11 bases between them. From germline, CDR1 is SEHNR and CDR2 FQNEAQ (reference sequence). The CDR3 sequence is 15 residues long. Here the CDR3 reads CASSFWGLDNSPLHF. The CDR3, as DNA: TGTGCCAGCAGCTTTTGGGGATTGGATAATTCACCCCTCCACTTT.

J is TRBJ1-5 and V is TRBV18; the D is unclear. The germline CDR1 and CDR2 sequences are KGHSH and LQKENI. The CDR3 loop spans 14 amino acids. Trimming stripped 6 bases from V and 5 bases from J, with 14 bases between. CDR3 coding DNA: TGTGCCAGCTCCTCGGACGCGGAGGATCAGCCCCAGCATTTT. Translated: CASSSDAEDQPQHF.

The chain has TRBV30 and TRBJ2-4; TRBD1 is a possible D gene (8 bases). Trimming pared 0 bases from V and 8 bases from J, leaving 20 bases between. CDR1 is GTSNPN and CDR2 is SVGIG in the germline V gene (reference sequence). The CDR3 length is 16 residues. This CDR3 reads CAWSVLRPTGGDIQYF. CDR3 sequence (DNA): TGTGCCTGGAGTGTACTGAGGCCAACAGGGGGGGACATTCAGTACTTC.

The V and J genes are TRBV7-8 and TRBJ2-7; a possible D gene is TRBD2 (6 bases). There are 18 residues in the CDR3. Germline V gene sequence: CDR1 SGHVS, CDR2 FQNEAQ. Between the trimmed V and J ends, which lost 1 base and 1 base, there was a span of 20 bases. In DNA, the CDR3 is TGTGCCAGCAGCTTAGAAGTAAATTTCCGCGGGAATTCCTACGAGCAGTACTTC. Residues: CASSLEVNFRGNSYEQYF.